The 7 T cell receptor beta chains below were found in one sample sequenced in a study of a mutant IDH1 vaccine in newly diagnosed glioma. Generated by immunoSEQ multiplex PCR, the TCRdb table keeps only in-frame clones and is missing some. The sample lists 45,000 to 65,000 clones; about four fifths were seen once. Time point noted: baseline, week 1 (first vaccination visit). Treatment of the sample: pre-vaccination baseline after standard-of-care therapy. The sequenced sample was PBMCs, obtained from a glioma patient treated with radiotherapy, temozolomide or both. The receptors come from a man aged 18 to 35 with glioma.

The chain's CDR3 is CASRRHQPQHF. As DNA, the CDR3 is TGTGCCAGCAGGCGACATCAGCCCCAGCATTTT. The V and J genes are TRBV6-7 and TRBJ1-5, with D unclear. TRBV6-7 is given ORF status, its function remaining uncertain. The CDR3 has 11 residues. Trimming pared 6 bases from V and 5 bases from J, leaving 5 bases between.

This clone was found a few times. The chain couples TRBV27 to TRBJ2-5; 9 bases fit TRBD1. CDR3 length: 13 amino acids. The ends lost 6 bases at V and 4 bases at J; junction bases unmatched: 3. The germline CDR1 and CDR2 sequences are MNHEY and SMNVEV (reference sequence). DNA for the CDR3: TGTGCCAGCAGACCGGGACAGGGAGAGACCCAGTACTTC. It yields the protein CASRPGQGETQYF.

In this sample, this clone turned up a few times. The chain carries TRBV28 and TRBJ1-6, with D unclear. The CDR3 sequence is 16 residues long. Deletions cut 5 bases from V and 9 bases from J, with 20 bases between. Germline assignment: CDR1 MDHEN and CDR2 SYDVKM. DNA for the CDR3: TGTGCCAGCAGTCCACCGCCGCCCGGGTTGCTTTCACCCCTCCACTTT. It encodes CASSPPPPGLLSPLHF.

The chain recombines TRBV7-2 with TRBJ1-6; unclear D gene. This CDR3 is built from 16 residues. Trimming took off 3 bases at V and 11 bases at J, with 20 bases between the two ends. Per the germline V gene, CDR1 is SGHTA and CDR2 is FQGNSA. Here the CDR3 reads CASSFGRSSPRTPLHF. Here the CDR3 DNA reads TGTGCCAGCAGCTTCGGTCGGAGCAGTCCAAGGACACCCCTCCACTTT.

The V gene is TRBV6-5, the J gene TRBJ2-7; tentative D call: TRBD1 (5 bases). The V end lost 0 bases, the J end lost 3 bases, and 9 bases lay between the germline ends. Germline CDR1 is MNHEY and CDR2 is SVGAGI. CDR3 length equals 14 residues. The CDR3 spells CASSYSLRDYEQYF. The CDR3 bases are TGTGCCAGCAGTTACTCCCTCAGGGACTACGAGCAGTACTTC.

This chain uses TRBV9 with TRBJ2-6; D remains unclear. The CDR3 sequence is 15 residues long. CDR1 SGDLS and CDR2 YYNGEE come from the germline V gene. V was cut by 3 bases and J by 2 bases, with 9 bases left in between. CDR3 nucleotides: TGTGCCAGCAGCGCTCACAGCGCTGGGGCCAACGTCCTGACTTTC. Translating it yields CASSAHSAGANVLTF. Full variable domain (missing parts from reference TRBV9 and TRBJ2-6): DSGVTQTPKHLITATGQRVTLRCSPRSGDLSVYWYQQSLDQGLQFLIQYYNGEERAKGNILERFSAQQFPDLHSELNLSSLELGDSALYFCASSAHSAGANVLTFGAGSRLTVL.

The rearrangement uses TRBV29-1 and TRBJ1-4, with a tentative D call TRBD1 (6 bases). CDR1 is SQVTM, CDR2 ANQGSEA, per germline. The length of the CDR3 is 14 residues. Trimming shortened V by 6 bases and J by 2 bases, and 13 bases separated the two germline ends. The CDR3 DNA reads TGCAGCGTGTTAGACAGGACGACTAATGAAAAACTGTTTTTT. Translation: CSVLDRTTNEKLFF.